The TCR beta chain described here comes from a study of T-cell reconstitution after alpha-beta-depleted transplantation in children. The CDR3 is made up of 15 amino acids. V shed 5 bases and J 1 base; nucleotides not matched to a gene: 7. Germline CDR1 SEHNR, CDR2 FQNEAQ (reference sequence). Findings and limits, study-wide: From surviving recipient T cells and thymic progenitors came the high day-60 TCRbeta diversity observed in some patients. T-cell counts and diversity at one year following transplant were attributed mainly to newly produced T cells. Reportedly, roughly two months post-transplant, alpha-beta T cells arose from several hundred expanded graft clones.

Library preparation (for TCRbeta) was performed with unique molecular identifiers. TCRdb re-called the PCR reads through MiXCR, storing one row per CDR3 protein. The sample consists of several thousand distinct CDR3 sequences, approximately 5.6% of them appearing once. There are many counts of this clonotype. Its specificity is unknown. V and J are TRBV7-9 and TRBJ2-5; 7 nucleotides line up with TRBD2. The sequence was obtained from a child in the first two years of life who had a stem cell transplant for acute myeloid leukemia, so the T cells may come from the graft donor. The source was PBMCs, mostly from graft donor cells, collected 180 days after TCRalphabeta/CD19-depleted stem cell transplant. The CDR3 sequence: CASSLSGTTQETQYF. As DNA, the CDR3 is TGTGCCAGCAGCCTATCCGGGACTACCCAAGAGACCCAGTACTTC. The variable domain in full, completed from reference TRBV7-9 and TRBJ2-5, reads DTGVSQNPRHKITKRGQNVTFRCDPISEHNRLYWYRQTLGQGPEFLTYFQNEAQLEKSRLLSDRFSAERPKGSFSTLEIQRTEQGDSAMYLCASSLSGTTQETQYFGPGTRLLVL.